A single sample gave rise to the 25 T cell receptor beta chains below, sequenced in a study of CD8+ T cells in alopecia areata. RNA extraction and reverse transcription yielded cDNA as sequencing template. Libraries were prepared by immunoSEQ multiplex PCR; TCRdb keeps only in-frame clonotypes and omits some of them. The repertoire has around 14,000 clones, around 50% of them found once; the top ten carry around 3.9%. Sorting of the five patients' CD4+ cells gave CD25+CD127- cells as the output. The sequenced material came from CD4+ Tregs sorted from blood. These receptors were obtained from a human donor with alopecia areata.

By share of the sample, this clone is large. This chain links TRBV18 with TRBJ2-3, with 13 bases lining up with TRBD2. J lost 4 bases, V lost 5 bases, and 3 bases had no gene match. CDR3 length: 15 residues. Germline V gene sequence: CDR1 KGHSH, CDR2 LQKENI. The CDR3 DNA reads TGTGCCAGCTCAGGTGGACTAGCGGGAGCAGATACGCAGTATTTT. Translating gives CASSGGLAGADTQYF.

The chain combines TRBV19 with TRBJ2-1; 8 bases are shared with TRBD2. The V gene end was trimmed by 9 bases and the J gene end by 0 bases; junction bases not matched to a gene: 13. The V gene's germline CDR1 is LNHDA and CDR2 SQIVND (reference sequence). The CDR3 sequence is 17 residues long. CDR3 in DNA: TGTGCCAGCCGTAACTTACCGAGCGGGAGCTCCTACAATGAGCAGTTCTTC. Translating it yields CASRNLPSGSSYNEQFF.

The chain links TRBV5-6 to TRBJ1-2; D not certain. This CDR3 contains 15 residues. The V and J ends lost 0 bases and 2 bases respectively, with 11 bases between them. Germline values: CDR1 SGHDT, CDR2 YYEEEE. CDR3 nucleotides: TGTGCCAGCAGCTTGGGGGCCGAGGCAAACTATGGCTACACCTTC. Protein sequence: CASSLGAEANYGYTF.

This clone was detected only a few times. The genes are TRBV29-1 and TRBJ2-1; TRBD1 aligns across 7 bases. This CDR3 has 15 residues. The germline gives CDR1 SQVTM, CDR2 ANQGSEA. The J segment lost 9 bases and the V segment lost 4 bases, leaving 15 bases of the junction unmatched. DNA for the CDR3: TGCAGCGTTGGCCGTTTATTGGTGACAGGGTCTGAGCAGTTCTTC. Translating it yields CSVGRLLVTGSEQFF.

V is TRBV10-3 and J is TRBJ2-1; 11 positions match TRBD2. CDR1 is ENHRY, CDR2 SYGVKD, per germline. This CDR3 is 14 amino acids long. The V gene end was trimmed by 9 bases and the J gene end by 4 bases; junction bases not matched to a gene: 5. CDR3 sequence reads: CAIQLAGVYNEQFF. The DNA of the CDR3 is TGTGCCATACAACTAGCGGGAGTTTACAATGAGCAGTTCTTC.

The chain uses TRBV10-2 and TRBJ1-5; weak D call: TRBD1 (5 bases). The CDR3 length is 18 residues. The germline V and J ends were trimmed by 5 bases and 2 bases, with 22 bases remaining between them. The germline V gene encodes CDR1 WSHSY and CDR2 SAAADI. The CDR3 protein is CASSKRQAGNKGNQPQHF. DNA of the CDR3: TGCGCCAGCAGTAAAAGACAAGCAGGGAATAAGGGCAATCAGCCCCAGCATTTT.

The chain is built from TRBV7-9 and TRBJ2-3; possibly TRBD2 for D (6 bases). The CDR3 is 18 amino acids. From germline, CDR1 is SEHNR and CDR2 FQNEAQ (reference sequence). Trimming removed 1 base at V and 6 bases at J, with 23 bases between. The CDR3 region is CASSLVAGTYRRGDTQYF. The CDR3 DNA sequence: TGTGCCAGCAGCTTAGTAGCAGGAACCTACAGGCGGGGTGATACGCAGTATTTT.

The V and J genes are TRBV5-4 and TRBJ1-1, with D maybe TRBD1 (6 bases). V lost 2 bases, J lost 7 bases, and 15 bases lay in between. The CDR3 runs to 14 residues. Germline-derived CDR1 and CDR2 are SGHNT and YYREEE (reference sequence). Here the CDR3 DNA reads TGTGCCAGCAGCTTCGGCGGGGGGCGAAGTGAAGCTTTCTTT. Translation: CASSFGGGRSEAFF.

The CDR3 bases are TGTGCCAGCAGCGCTGACATGACAGGGGGCTGGTTTGGCTTGGACACTGAAGCTTTCTTT. It encodes CASSADMTGGWFGLDTEAFF. This chain links TRBV7-8 with TRBJ1-1; 10 bases map to TRBD1. CDR1 SGHVS and CDR2 FQNEAQ come from the germline V gene. V was pared by 5 bases and J by 3 bases, with 21 bases of the junction left unmatched. The CDR3 has 20 amino acids.

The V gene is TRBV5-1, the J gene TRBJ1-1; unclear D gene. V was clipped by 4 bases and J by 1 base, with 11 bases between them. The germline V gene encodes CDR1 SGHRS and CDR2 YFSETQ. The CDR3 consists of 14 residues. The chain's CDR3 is CASSAPSRNTEAFF. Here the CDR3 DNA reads TGCGCCAGCAGCGCCCCCTCTAGGAACACTGAAGCTTTCTTT.

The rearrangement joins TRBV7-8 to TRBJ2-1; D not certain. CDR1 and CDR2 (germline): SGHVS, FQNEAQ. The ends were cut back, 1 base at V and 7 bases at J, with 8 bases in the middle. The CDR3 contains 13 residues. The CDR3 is CASSLGSRNEQFF. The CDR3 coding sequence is TGTGCCAGCAGCTTAGGGTCGCGTAATGAGCAGTTCTTC.

CDR3 in DNA: TGTGCCAGCAGCCGCCTCTTGCACAACCAAGAGACCCAGTACTTC. This gives the protein CASSRLLHNQETQYF. V usage is TRBV27 and J usage is TRBJ2-5; D is uncertain. Germline CDR1 reads MNHEY; CDR2 reads SMNVEV (reference sequence). CDR3 length: 15 amino acids. V lost 6 bases and J lost 0, with 14 bases in between.

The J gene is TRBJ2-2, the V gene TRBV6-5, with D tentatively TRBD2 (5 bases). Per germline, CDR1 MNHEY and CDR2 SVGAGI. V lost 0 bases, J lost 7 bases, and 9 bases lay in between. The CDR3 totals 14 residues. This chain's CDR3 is CASSYSVGSGELFF. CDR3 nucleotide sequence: TGTGCCAGCAGTTACTCCGTGGGGAGCGGGGAGCTGTTTTTT.

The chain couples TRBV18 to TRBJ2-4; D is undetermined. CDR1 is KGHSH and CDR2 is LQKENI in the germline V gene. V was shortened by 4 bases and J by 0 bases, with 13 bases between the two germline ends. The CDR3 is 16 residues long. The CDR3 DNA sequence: TGTGCCAGCTCACTGGACGATCTACTAGCCAAAAACATTCAGTACTTC. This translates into CASSLDDLLAKNIQYF.

The CDR3 protein is CASSESGAYNEQFF. In DNA, the CDR3 is TGTGCCAGCAGTGAATCTGGAGCCTACAATGAGCAGTTCTTC. This rearrangement joins TRBV6-1 to TRBJ2-1; no reliable D call. The V gene's germline CDR1 is MNHNS and CDR2 SASEGT. Trimming removed 2 bases at V and 2 bases at J, with 7 bases between. CDR3 size: 14 residues.

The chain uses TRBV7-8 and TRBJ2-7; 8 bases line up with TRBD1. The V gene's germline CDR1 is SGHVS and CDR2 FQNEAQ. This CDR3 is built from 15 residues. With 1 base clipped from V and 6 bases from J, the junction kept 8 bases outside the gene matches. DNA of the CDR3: TGTGCCAGCAGCTTAGGAGGGACAGGATGGGTCGAGCAGTACTTC. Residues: CASSLGGTGWVEQYF. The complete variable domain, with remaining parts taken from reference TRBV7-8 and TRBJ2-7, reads GAGVSQSPRYKVAKRGQDVALRCDPISGHVSLFWYQQALGQGPEFLTYFQNEAQLDKSGLPSDRFFAERPEGSVSTLKIQRTQQEDSAVYLCASSLGGTGWVEQYFGPGTRLTVT.

CDR3 sequence (DNA): TGTGCCAGCAGTTTCCGTGGTCTGGGATCCTACGAGCAGTACTTC. This codes for CASSFRGLGSYEQYF. The chain carries TRBV28 and TRBJ2-7; no firm D call. Germline CDR1 MDHEN, CDR2 SYDVKM. V dropped 3 bases and J dropped 1 base, with 13 bases sitting between them. The CDR3 loop spans 15 amino acids.

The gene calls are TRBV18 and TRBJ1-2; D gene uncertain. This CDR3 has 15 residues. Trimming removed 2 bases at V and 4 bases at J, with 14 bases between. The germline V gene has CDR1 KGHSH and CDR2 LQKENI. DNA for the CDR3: TGTGCCAGCTCACCAATGAAGACATTTGGCTATGGCTACACCTTC. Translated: CASSPMKTFGYGYTF.

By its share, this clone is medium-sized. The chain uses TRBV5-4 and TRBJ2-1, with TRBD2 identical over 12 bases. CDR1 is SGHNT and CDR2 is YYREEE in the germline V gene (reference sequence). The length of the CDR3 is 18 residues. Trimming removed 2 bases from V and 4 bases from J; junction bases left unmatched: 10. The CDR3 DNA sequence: TGTGCCAGCAGCTTCAACGGACTAGCGGGGAGGGTATACAATGAGCAGTTCTTC. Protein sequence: CASSFNGLAGRVYNEQFF.

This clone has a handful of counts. The CDR3 loop reads CASSFGQDSYGYTF. In nucleotides, the CDR3 is TGCGCCAGCAGCTTCGGACAGGACAGCTATGGCTACACCTTC. The genes are TRBV5-1 and TRBJ1-2, with TRBD1 matching over 7 bases. The CDR3 is made up of 14 amino acids. The V gene end was trimmed by 2 bases and the J gene end by 4 bases; junction bases not matched to a gene: 5. The V gene's germline CDR1 is SGHRS and CDR2 YFSETQ.

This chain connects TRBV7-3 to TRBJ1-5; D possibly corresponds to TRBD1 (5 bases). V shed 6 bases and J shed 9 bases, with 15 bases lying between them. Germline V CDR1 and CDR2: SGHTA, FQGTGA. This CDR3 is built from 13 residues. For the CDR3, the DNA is TGTGCCAGCAGTTTGGACGGTGACAGGCCCCAGCATTTT. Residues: CASSLDGDRPQHF.

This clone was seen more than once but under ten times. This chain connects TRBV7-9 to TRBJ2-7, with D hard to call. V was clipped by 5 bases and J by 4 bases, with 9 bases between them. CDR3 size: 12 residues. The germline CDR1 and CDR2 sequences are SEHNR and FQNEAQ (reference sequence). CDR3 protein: CASSPSGYEQYF. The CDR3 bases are TGTGCCAGCAGCCCCAGTGGGTACGAGCAGTACTTC.

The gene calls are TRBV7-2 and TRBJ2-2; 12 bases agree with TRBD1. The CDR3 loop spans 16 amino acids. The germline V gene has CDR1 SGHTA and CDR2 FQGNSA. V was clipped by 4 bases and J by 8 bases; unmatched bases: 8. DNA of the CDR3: TGTGCCAGCAGCTCCCGGGGGACAGGGGGCGCGGGGGAGCTGTTTTTT. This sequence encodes CASSSRGTGGAGELFF.

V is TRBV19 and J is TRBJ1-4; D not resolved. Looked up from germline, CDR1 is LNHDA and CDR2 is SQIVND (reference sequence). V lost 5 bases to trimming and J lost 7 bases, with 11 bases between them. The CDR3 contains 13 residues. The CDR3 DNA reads TGTGCCAGTAGTTTGCTCGACGGTGAAAAACTGTTTTTT. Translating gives CASSLLDGEKLFF.

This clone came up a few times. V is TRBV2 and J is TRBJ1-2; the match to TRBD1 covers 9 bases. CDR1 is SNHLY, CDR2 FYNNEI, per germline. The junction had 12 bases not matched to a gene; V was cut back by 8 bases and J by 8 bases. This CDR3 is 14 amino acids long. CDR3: CASGGGQGLSGYTF. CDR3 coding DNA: TGTGCCAGCGGGGGGGGACAGGGTTTGTCCGGCTACACCTTC. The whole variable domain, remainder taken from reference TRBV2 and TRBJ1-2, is EPEVTQTPSHQVTQMGQEVILRCVPISNHLYFYWYRQILGQKVEFLVSFYNNEISEKSEIFDDQFSVERPDGSNFTLKIRSTKLEDSAMYFCASGGGQGLSGYTFGSGTRLTVV.